These 19 T cell receptor beta chains were sequenced from one sample in a study of CD8+ T cells in alopecia areata. Treatment here: oral pan-JAK inhibitor, 5-10 mg twice daily. RNA was isolated and reverse transcribed to cDNA, the sequencing template. Profiling relied on immunoSEQ multiplex PCR, and the TCRdb table lists in-frame clones only, not all of them. This sample carries 190,000 or so clones, more than 45% of them seen once, and the ten largest clones take 5.5%. Sequenced here: CD4+ T cells sorted from blood, sampled at week 24, from a patient treated with tofacitinib. The receptor source for this set is a human donor with alopecia areata.

The CDR3 DNA reads as TGTGCCAGCAGCCAACAGGGGAGCTCCTACAATGAGCAGTTCTTC. Its translation is CASSQQGSSYNEQFF. The chain joins TRBV4-2 to TRBJ2-1, with D tentatively TRBD1 (6 bases). The ends were cut back, 2 bases at V and 0 bases at J, with 8 bases in the middle. The CDR3 is 15 residues long. In germline, CDR1 is LGHNA, CDR2 YNFKEQ.

This clone was recorded a few times. V usage is TRBV27 and J usage is TRBJ2-3; D is unclear. Germline assignment: CDR1 MNHEY and CDR2 SMNVEV (reference sequence). Trimming took 5 bases from V and 0 from J, leaving 9 bases between them. The CDR3 has 14 residues. The CDR3 DNA is TGTGCCAGCAGTCGGACGAGGAGCACAGATACGCAGTATTTT. It encodes CASSRTRSTDTQYF.

The chain recombines TRBV2 with TRBJ1-5, with 10 positions matching TRBD1. J gave up 4 bases and V 4 bases, and 1 base lay outside the gene matches. Germline values: CDR1 SNHLY, CDR2 FYNNEI. CDR3 length: 14 residues. In DNA, the CDR3 is TGTGCCAGCAGTGGACAGGGGGCGAATCAGCCCCAGCATTTT. Translation gives CASSGQGANQPQHF.

The chain employs TRBV6-5 and TRBJ2-7; perhaps TRBD1 as D (6 bases). Germline V lookup: CDR1 MNHEY, CDR2 SVGAGI. Trimming shortened V by 5 bases and J by 4 bases, and 15 bases separated the two germline ends. This CDR3 comprises 14 residues. CDR3 bases: TGTGCCAGCAGTCCCCATGTACAGGGTTACGAGCAGTACTTC. It codes for CASSPHVQGYEQYF.

The V gene is TRBV5-4, the J gene TRBJ2-5, with TRBD2 matching over 9 bases. V lost 1 base, J lost 2 bases, and 0 bases stayed unmatched. CDR3 size: 14 residues. Germline CDR1 and CDR2: SGHNT and YYREEE (reference sequence). The CDR3 DNA reads as TGTGCCAGCAGCTTGACTAGCGGGCAAGAGACCCAGTACTTC. It codes for CASSLTSGQETQYF.

The rearrangement uses TRBV7-9 and TRBJ2-5; D gene unclear. Germline V gene lookup returns CDR1 SEHNR and CDR2 FQNEAQ (reference sequence). CDR3 length equals 12 residues. The V end lost 0 bases, the J end lost 5 bases, and 4 bases lay between the germline ends. CDR3 in DNA: TGTGCCAGCAGCTTAGCCGGGGAGACCCAGTACTTC. Its protein product is CASSLAGETQYF. The variable domain in full, with the rest retrieved from reference TRBV7-9 and TRBJ2-5, is DTGVSQNPRHKITKRGQNVTFRCDPISEHNRLYWYRQTLGQGPEFLTYFQNEAQLEKSRLLSDRFSAERPKGSFSTLEIQRTEQGDSAMYLCASSLAGETQYFGPGTRLLVL.

The V and J genes are TRBV2 and TRBJ2-2; a weak D match, TRBD1 (6 bases). V lost 6 bases and J lost 5, with 13 bases in between. Germline V CDR1 and CDR2: SNHLY, FYNNEI. The CDR3 covers 14 residues. The CDR3: CASRRQEGTGELFF. As DNA, the CDR3 is TGTGCCAGCAGGAGACAGGAAGGAACCGGGGAGCTGTTTTTT. The whole variable domain, remainder taken from reference TRBV2 and TRBJ2-2, is EPEVTQTPSHQVTQMGQEVILRCVPISNHLYFYWYRQILGQKVEFLVSFYNNEISEKSEIFDDQFSVERPDGSNFTLKIRSTKLEDSAMYFCASRRQEGTGELFFGEGSRLTVL.

The chain has TRBV29-1 and TRBJ1-2; tentative D call: TRBD1 (5 bases). The CDR3 sequence is 13 residues long. Germline V gene lookup returns CDR1 SQVTM and CDR2 ANQGSEA. The V and J ends lost 7 bases and 2 bases respectively, with 14 bases between them. The CDR3 here is CSAWGGTNYGYTF. In DNA form, the CDR3 reads TGCAGCGCTTGGGGCGGGACCAACTATGGCTACACCTTC.

The chain uses TRBV18 and TRBJ2-3, with 9 positions matching TRBD1. V dropped 4 bases and J dropped 4; count of bases not matched to a gene: 3. From germline, CDR1 is KGHSH and CDR2 LQKENI. The CDR3 runs 14 residues. The CDR3 reads CASSRGTGSDTQYF. The CDR3 DNA sequence: TGTGCCAGCTCACGTGGGACAGGGTCAGATACGCAGTATTTT.

The chain is built from TRBV25-1 and TRBJ1-2; no reliable D call. V lost 6 bases and J lost 2, with 10 bases in between. Germline V lookup: CDR1 MGHDK, CDR2 SYGVNS. CDR3 length: 13 amino acids. The CDR3 DNA follows: TGTGCCAGCAGCCTAGGTTGGAACTATGGCTACACCTTC. Amino acid sequence: CASSLGWNYGYTF.

The chain recombines TRBV10-3 with TRBJ2-5; 8 bases line up with TRBD1. The junction had 7 bases not matched to a gene; V was cut back by 6 bases and J by 4 bases. Germline CDR1 and CDR2: ENHRY and SYGVKD. The CDR3 has 14 amino acids. The CDR3 here is CAISDETGGETQYF. The CDR3 DNA follows: TGTGCCATCAGCGATGAAACAGGGGGAGAGACCCAGTACTTC.

This sequence joins TRBV27 and TRBJ1-2; 8 bases match TRBD1. The V gene's germline CDR1 is MNHEY and CDR2 SMNVEV (reference sequence). The CDR3 runs 17 residues. Unmatched junction bases numbered 18, after V lost 7 bases and J lost 5 bases. The CDR3 reads CASNKAGTGRNQYGYTF. CDR3 DNA: TGTGCCAGCAACAAAGCCGGGACAGGCCGAAACCAGTATGGCTACACCTTC.

This clone was seen a few times. The chain joins TRBV28 to TRBJ2-5; 8 bases fit TRBD1. The V gene's germline CDR1 is MDHEN and CDR2 SYDVKM. The V segment lost 6 bases and the J segment 2 bases; nucleotides outside the gene matches: 5. This CDR3 contains 14 residues. The CDR3 is CASSPGQGQETQYF. CDR3 coding DNA: TGTGCCAGCAGCCCCGGACAGGGTCAAGAGACCCAGTACTTC. Full variable domain (outside the CDR3, taken from reference TRBV28 and TRBJ2-5): DVKVTQSSRYLVKRTGEKVFLECVQDMDHENMFWYRQDPGLGLRLIYFSYDVKMKEKGDIPEGYSVSREKKERFSLILESASTNQTSMYLCASSPGQGQETQYFGPGTRLLVL.

The chain couples TRBV7-3 to TRBJ2-2; 8 bases fit TRBD1. Germline-derived CDR1 and CDR2 are SGHTA and FQGTGA. Trimming at V came to 2 bases and at J to 5 bases, leaving 4 bases not matched to a gene. This CDR3 contains 15 residues. The CDR3 loop reads CASSLQGAGTGELFF. The CDR3 region has the DNA TGTGCCAGCAGCTTACAGGGGGCCGGAACCGGGGAGCTGTTTTTT.

The sample holds a few counts of this clone. The chain carries TRBV7-7 and TRBJ2-3, with TRBD2 matching over 14 bases. This CDR3 spans 15 amino acids. The germline gives CDR1 SSHAT, CDR2 FNYEAQ (reference sequence). Losses at the gene ends were 4 bases for V and 4 bases for J; bases not matched to a gene: 1. In DNA form, the CDR3 reads TGTGCCAGCAGCTCGGGACTAGCGGGAGCAGATACGCAGTATTTT. This translates into CASSSGLAGADTQYF.

The chain joins TRBV5-1 to TRBJ2-2; perhaps TRBD1 as D (6 bases). Germline V gene lookup returns CDR1 SGHRS and CDR2 YFSETQ. V was pared by 0 bases and J by 3 bases, with 12 bases between. CDR3 size: 16 residues. The CDR3 nucleotides read TGCGCCAGCAGCTTGGCCGGCAGGGGTCACACCGGGGAGCTGTTTTTT. Amino acids: CASSLAGRGHTGELFF.

J is TRBJ2-3 and V is TRBV5-1, with 10 bases fitting TRBD2. The V gene end was trimmed by 3 bases and the J gene end by 2 bases; junction bases not matched to a gene: 6. The CDR3 is made up of 16 amino acids. Germline V CDR1 and CDR2: SGHRS, YFSETQ. The CDR3 is CASSSGTSVTTDTQYF. The CDR3 DNA is TGCGCCAGCAGCTCGGGGACTAGCGTTACCACAGATACGCAGTATTTT.

This chain links TRBV7-8 with TRBJ2-5; possibly TRBD2 for D (6 bases). The V gene's germline CDR1 is SGHVS and CDR2 FQNEAQ. Trimming cost V 2 bases and J 7 bases, with 14 bases left between them. This CDR3 comprises 14 residues. CDR3 amino acids: CASSLRTGDGTQYF. The DNA of the CDR3 is TGTGCCAGCAGCTTAAGGACGGGGGATGGGACCCAGTACTTC.

The V and J genes are TRBV5-1 and TRBJ2-7; no firm D call. The CDR3 covers 15 residues. The germline gives CDR1 SGHRS, CDR2 YFSETQ. The V gene lost 4 bases and the J gene lost 2 bases, with 16 bases spanning the gap. The CDR3 spells CASSELSRSAYEQYF. The CDR3 DNA is TGCGCCAGCAGCGAGCTAAGTCGGAGTGCCTACGAGCAGTACTTC.